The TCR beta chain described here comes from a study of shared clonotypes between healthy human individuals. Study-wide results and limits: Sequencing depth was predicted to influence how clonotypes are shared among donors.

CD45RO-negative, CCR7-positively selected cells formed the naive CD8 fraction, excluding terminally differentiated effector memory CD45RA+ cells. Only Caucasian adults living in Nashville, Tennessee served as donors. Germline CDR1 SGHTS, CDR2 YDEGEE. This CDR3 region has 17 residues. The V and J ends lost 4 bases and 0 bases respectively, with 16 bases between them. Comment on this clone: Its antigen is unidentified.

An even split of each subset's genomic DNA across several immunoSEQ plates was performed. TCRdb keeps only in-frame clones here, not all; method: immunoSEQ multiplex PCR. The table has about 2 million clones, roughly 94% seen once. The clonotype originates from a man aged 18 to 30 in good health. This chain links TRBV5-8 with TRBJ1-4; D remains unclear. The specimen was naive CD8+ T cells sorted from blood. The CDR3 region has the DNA TGTGCCAGCAGCGGTGGCGTCTTAGATTCAACTAATGAAAAACTGTTTTTT. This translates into CASSGGVLDSTNEKLFF.